The text below deals with one T cell receptor beta chain. Its target is unknown. The CDR3 sequence is 13 residues long. Germline values: CDR1 SNHLY, CDR2 FYNNEI. The V segment lost 4 bases and the J segment 10 bases; nucleotides outside the gene matches: 3. These data are taken from a study of T cell responses to AZD1222 COVID-19 vaccine. Produced via immunoSEQ multiplex PCR; TCRdb's table is partial and in-frame only. The profile covers under 200,000 clones, with roughly nine tenths appearing a single time and about 4% taken by the ten largest. Regarding the study as a whole: When two AZD1222 doses had been given, Spike-specific TCR breadth and depth rose. Along spike, vaccine-associated CD4 TCRs were found throughout, with dominance at 160-218 and 743-854. There were mostly white British donors and more females than males, and clonal diversity was possibly underestimated. In the spike-specific TCR repertoire, nearly half reportedly target unmutated variant regions.

Sequencing was performed on peripheral blood, taken 28 days after the second dose of the MenACWY control vaccine. The source of this sequence is an adult who received the MenACWY meningococcal vaccine as a control. The gene calls are TRBV2 and TRBJ2-1, with 11 positions matching TRBD2. The DNA for the CDR3 is TGTGCCAGCAGTGTGACTAGCGGGAACGAGCAGTTCTTC. This gives the protein CASSVTSGNEQFF.